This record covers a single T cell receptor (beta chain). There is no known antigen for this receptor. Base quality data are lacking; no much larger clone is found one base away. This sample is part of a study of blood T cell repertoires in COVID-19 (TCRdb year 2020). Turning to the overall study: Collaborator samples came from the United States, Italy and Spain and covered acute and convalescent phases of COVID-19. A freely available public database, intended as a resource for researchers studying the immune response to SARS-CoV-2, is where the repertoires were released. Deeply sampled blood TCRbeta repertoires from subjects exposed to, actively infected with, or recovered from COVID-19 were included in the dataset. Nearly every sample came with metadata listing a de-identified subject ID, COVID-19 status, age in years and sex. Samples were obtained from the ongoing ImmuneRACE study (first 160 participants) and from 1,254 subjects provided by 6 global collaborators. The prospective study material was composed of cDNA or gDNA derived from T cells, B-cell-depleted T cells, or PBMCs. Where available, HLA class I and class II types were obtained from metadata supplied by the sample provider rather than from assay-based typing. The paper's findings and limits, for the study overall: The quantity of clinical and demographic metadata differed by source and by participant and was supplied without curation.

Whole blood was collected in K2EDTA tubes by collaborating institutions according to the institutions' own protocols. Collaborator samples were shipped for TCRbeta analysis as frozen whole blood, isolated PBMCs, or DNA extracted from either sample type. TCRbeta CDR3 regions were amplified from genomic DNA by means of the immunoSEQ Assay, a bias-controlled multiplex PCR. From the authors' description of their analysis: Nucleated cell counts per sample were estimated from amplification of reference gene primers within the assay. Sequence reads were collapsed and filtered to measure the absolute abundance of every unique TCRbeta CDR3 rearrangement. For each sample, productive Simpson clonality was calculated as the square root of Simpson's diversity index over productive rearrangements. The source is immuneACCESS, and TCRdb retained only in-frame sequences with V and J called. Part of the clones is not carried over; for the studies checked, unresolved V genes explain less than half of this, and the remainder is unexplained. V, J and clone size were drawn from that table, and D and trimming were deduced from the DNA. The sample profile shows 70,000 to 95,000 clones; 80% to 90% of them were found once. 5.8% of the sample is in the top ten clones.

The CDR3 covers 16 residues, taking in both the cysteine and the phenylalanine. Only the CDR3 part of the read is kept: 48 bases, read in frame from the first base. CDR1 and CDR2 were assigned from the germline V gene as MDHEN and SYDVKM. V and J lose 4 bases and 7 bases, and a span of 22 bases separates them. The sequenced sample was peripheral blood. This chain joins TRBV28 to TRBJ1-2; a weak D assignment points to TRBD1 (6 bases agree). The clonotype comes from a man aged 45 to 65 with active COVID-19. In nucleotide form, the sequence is TGTGCCAGCAGTTACGCAGGGGAAGGAGCTATTAGTGGCTACACCTTC. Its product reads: CASSYAGEGAISGYTF.